The 14 T cell receptor beta chains listed next were all sequenced from one sample in a study of CD8 T cells in Susac syndrome. RNA, at about 0.45 to 1 ug, was reverse transcribed with random hexamers. TCRdb processed the immunoSEQ multiplex PCR reads anew with MiXCR; each CDR3 protein has one entry. There are around 130,000 distinct CDR3 sequences in the sample; over 75% occur only once, and about 0.51% lies in the top ten. The sample consisted of CD8+ T cells from PBMCs. These TCRs come from a human donor with multiple sclerosis.

This chain uses TRBV2 with TRBJ1-5; no clear D gene. V dropped 4 bases and J dropped 6 bases, with 13 bases sitting between them. The CDR3 loop spans 14 amino acids. Germline V gene data show CDR1 as SNHLY and CDR2 as FYNNEI. The CDR3 DNA follows: TGTGCCAGCAGTGGTAGAGAGGAGGTTCAGCCCCAGCATTTT. It is translated as CASSGREEVQPQHF.

V usage is TRBV2 and J usage is TRBJ2-1; 14 bases are a match to TRBD2. V lost 8 bases to trimming and J lost 0 bases; unmatched junction nucleotides: 9. CDR1 is SNHLY and CDR2 is FYNNEI in the germline V gene. The CDR3 is 18 residues long. CDR3 region: CASRLAGGPPSSYNEQFF. The CDR3 DNA reads as TGTGCCAGCCGACTAGCGGGAGGGCCCCCAAGCTCCTACAATGAGCAGTTCTTC. Looking up the rest from reference TRBV2 and TRBJ2-1 gives the full variable domain: EPEVTQTPSHQVTQMGQEVILRCVPISNHLYFYWYRQILGQKVEFLVSFYNNEISEKSEIFDDQFSVERPDGSNFTLKIRSTKLEDSAMYFCASRLAGGPPSSYNEQFFGPGTRLTVL.

The chain combines TRBV11-1 with TRBJ2-2, with 7 bases fitting TRBD2. Germline V gives CDR1 SGHAT, CDR2 FQDESV (reference sequence). The CDR3 is made up of 21 amino acids. V lost 5 bases, J lost 2 bases, and 23 bases stayed unmatched. CDR3 sequence: CASSPRNLRESDVSNTGELFF. The CDR3 DNA sequence: TGTGCCAGCAGCCCGCGCAATTTGCGGGAGAGTGACGTTAGTAACACCGGGGAGCTGTTTTTT.

This chain joins TRBV7-2 and TRBJ1-1; D is undetermined. Per the germline V gene, CDR1 is SGHTA and CDR2 is FQGNSA. This CDR3 region has 17 residues. V shed 8 bases and J shed 2 bases, with 24 bases lying between them. The CDR3 DNA reads as TGTGCCAGCGCCTACCTGAACATGTTGTGGGAAAACACTGAAGCTTTCTTT. It codes for CASAYLNMLWENTEAFF.

A few counts support this clonotype. V and J are TRBV12-3 or TRBV12-4 and TRBJ2-2, with D hard to call. This CDR3 is built from 14 residues. V was shortened by 3 bases and J by 1 base, with 6 bases between the two germline ends. The CDR3 DNA reads TGTGCCAGCAGTTTGGGCATGAACACCGGGGAGCTGTTTTTT. Translated: CASSLGMNTGELFF.

J is TRBJ1-5 and V is TRBV6-2 or TRBV6-3, with D perhaps matching TRBD1 (5 bases). Germline values: CDR1 MNHEY, CDR2 SVGEGT. The germline V and J ends were trimmed by 8 bases and 6 bases, with 11 bases remaining between them. The CDR3 runs to 12 residues. The CDR3 sequence is CASSEGFQPQHF. DNA for the CDR3: TGTGCCAGCTCGGAGGGGTTTCAGCCCCAGCATTTT.

The gene calls are TRBV7-9 and TRBJ1-1; D is unclear. Germline V lookup: CDR1 SEHNR, CDR2 FQNEAQ (reference sequence). The V and J ends lost 3 bases and 6 bases respectively, with 11 bases between them. CDR3 length equals 13 residues. In nucleotides, the CDR3 is TGTGCCAGCAGCTTTACCATCTACCCTGAAGCTTTCTTT. Its translation is CASSFTIYPEAFF.

The chain couples TRBV27 to TRBJ2-1; D ambiguous. CDR1 and CDR2 (germline): MNHEY, SMNVEV (reference sequence). The CDR3 spans 12 residues. Trimming stripped 8 bases from V and 1 base from J, with 6 bases between. The CDR3 region has the DNA TGTGCCAGCGCGCAGTCCTACAATGAGCAGTTCTTC. Translated, it gives CASAQSYNEQFF.

This clonotype was picked up a small number of times. The chain links TRBV7-2 to TRBJ1-3; D uncertain. The CDR3 runs to 13 residues. The V gene's germline CDR1 is SGHTA and CDR2 FQGNSA. V dropped 5 bases and J dropped 4 bases, with 9 bases sitting between them. CDR3 nucleotides: TGTGCCAGCAGCCCCGGGTTGGGAAACACCATATATTTT. Protein: CASSPGLGNTIYF.

The CDR3 region is CASSWGQGNEKLFF. CDR3 in DNA: TGTGCCAGCAGCTGGGGACAGGGAAATGAAAAACTGTTTTTT. The chain has TRBV16 and TRBJ1-4; 9 positions agree with TRBD1. The trim removed 5 bases at V and 5 bases at J, leaving 3 bases unmatched. The CDR3 is made up of 14 amino acids. Germline CDR1 KGHSY, CDR2 FQNENV.

The CDR3 DNA is TGTGCCAGCAGTTTTTCTACGGCCGAAGCTTTCTTT. This codes for CASSFSTAEAFF. V and J are TRBV12-3 or TRBV12-4 and TRBJ1-1; D call uncertain. Trimming shortened V by 3 bases and J by 8 bases, and 10 bases separated the two germline ends. This CDR3 contains 12 residues.

This clonotype turned up a few times. This rearrangement joins TRBV19 to TRBJ2-1; 9 nucleotides match TRBD1. This CDR3 comprises 14 residues. From germline, CDR1 is LNHDA and CDR2 SQIVND (reference sequence). V was clipped by 6 bases and J by 3 bases; unmatched bases: 3. CDR3: CASREDRGYNEQFF. The CDR3 DNA follows: TGTGCCAGTAGAGAGGACAGGGGCTACAATGAGCAGTTCTTC.

The chain carries TRBV7-9 and TRBJ2-1; D is unresolved. In germline, CDR1 is SEHNR, CDR2 FQNEAQ (reference sequence). The V and J ends lost 2 bases and 9 bases respectively, with 8 bases between them. CDR3 length equals 12 residues. The CDR3 DNA is TGTGCCAGCAGCTTACAGGACGGTGAGCAGTTCTTC. Protein sequence: CASSLQDGEQFF.

This chain links TRBV13 with TRBJ1-1; D remains unclear. Germline V CDR1 and CDR2: PRHDT, FYEKMQ (reference sequence). The germline V and J ends were trimmed by 3 bases and 0 bases, with 11 bases remaining between them. The CDR3 spans 15 residues. The DNA of the CDR3 is TGTGCCAGCAGCTTTACCCAGGAAATGAACACTGAAGCTTTCTTT. Protein: CASSFTQEMNTEAFF. Full variable domain (remainder filled in from reference TRBV13 and TRBJ1-1): AAGVIQSPRHLIKEKRETATLKCYPIPRHDTVYWYQQGPGQDPQFLISFYEKMQSDKGSIPDRFSAQQFSDYHSELNMSSLELGDSALYFCASSFTQEMNTEAFFGQGTRLTVV.